The next 9 T cell receptor beta chains were all read from a single sample in a study of T cell responses to AZD1222 COVID-19 vaccine. Profiling relied on immunoSEQ multiplex PCR, and the TCRdb table lists in-frame clones only, not all of them. Here the sample spans about 100,000 clones, approximately 91% being singletons. The sample here was peripheral blood, taken on day 0 of AZD1222 vaccination. These receptors were taken from an adult in good health.

The gene calls are TRBV28 and TRBJ2-1, with 15 bases fitting TRBD2. V lost 5 bases, J lost 6 bases, and 8 bases stayed unmatched. This CDR3 spans 17 amino acids. CDR1 and CDR2 (germline): MDHEN, SYDVKM. The CDR3 bases are TGTGCCAGCAGTCGGACTAGCGGGAGGGCCAGCGGCAATGAGCAGTTCTTC. This translates into CASSRTSGRASGNEQFF.

The chain couples TRBV19 to TRBJ1-1; no clear D. The germline gives CDR1 LNHDA, CDR2 SQIVND (reference sequence). The CDR3 sequence is 13 residues long. Trimming shortened V by 5 bases and J by 0 bases, and 7 bases separated the two germline ends. The CDR3 loop is CASSRSLNTEAFF. The CDR3 DNA reads as TGTGCCAGTAGTCGGTCCTTGAACACTGAAGCTTTCTTT.

Comment on this clone: This specimen includes other DNA sequences encoding the same CDR3. This chain uses TRBV28 with TRBJ1-5; tentative D call: TRBD1 (5 bases). This CDR3 contains 14 residues. Trimming stripped 2 bases from V and 7 bases from J, with 12 bases between. Germline V CDR1 and CDR2: MDHEN, SYDVKM. CDR3 residues: CASSLNQGYQPQHF. DNA for the CDR3: TGTGCCAGCAGTTTAAACCAGGGTTACCAGCCCCAGCATTTT.

The CDR3 DNA reads as TGTGCTAGTGCCCCCGGAGGCGGCCCCTACAATGAGCAGTTCTTC. It specifies CASAPGGGPYNEQFF. The rearrangement uses TRBV12-5 and TRBJ2-1, with D maybe TRBD2 (5 bases). CDR3 length equals 15 residues. Trimming shortened V by 7 bases and J by 2 bases, and 15 bases separated the two germline ends. Germline V gene data show CDR1 as LGHNT and CDR2 as FRNRAP.

This sequence joins TRBV5-1 and TRBJ2-3; D is unclear. CDR1 is SGHRS and CDR2 is YFSETQ in the germline V gene. There are 16 residues in the CDR3. V was trimmed by 0 bases and J by 0 bases, leaving 11 bases between them. The chain's CDR3 is CASSLVARASTDTQYF. The CDR3 DNA reads as TGCGCCAGCAGCTTGGTGGCCCGTGCTAGCACAGATACGCAGTATTTT.

The chain links TRBV7-2 to TRBJ2-1, with TRBD2 matching over 8 bases. This CDR3 region has 16 residues. Trimming removed 1 base from V and 5 bases from J; junction bases left unmatched: 7. Germline CDR1 SGHTA, CDR2 FQGNSA. The CDR3 protein is CASSLVGGLDNNEQFF. The CDR3, as DNA: TGTGCCAGCAGCTTAGTCGGGGGACTAGATAACAATGAGCAGTTCTTC.

This clone appeared a single time. The chain employs TRBV12-5 and TRBJ2-7; D gene ambiguous. V was pared by 1 base and J by 0 bases, with 7 bases between. The CDR3 runs to 14 residues. Germline assignment: CDR1 LGHNT and CDR2 FRNRAP. DNA for the CDR3: TGTGCTAGTGGTTTGGGGCCGAACTCCTACGAGCAGTACTTC. Protein product: CASGLGPNSYEQYF.

This clone has a single count. The chain uses TRBV6-1 and TRBJ1-3; D ambiguous. Trimming cost V 6 bases and J 0 bases, with 9 bases left between them. The CDR3 is 14 residues long. Looked up from germline, CDR1 is MNHNS and CDR2 is SASEGT. CDR3 protein: CASRRDPSGNTIYF. The DNA for the CDR3 is TGTGCCAGCAGACGAGACCCCTCTGGAAACACCATATATTTT.

This chain uses TRBV12-5 with TRBJ1-1; the D gene is possibly TRBD1 (5 bases). In germline, CDR1 is LGHNT, CDR2 FRNRAP. With 6 bases removed from V and 7 bases from J, the gap between germline ends came to 21 bases. This CDR3 comprises 15 residues. The chain's CDR3 is CASGNGGMVYGEAFF. The CDR3 DNA follows: TGTGCTAGTGGGAATGGGGGGATGGTTTACGGTGAAGCTTTCTTT.